This T cell receptor (beta chain) was captured in a study of CD8 T cells in Susac syndrome. CDR1 and CDR2 (germline): MDHEN, SYDVKM. The CDR3 extends over 13 amino acids. V was shortened by 6 bases and J by 8 bases, with 15 bases between the two germline ends. After extraction with the RNeasy kit, about 0.5 to 1 ug of the RNA was reverse transcribed using random hexamers. TCRdb re-called the immunoSEQ multiplex PCR reads through MiXCR, storing one row per CDR3 protein. The sample includes 90,000 to 110,000 distinct CDR3 sequences, about 96% of them seen just once. The rearrangement joins TRBV28 to TRBJ2-3; tentative D call: TRBD1 (6 bases). The sequence derives from a human donor in good health. Sequencing was performed on CD4+ T cells from PBMCs. CDR3 loop: CASSLPKGGTQYF. For the CDR3, the DNA is TGTGCCAGCAGCCTCCCCAAAGGGGGTACGCAGTATTTT. The full variable domain, with the rest looked up from reference TRBV28 and TRBJ2-3, is DVKVTQSSRYLVKRTGEKVFLECVQDMDHENMFWYRQDPGLGLRLIYFSYDVKMKEKGDIPEGYSVSREKKERFSLILESASTNQTSMYLCASSLPKGGTQYFGPGTRLTVL.